Ten or more counts support the clone carrying this T cell receptor (beta chain). Its antigen is still unknown. No cell sorting was done before RNA was extracted from the tissue. More than 3 cm separated this lung sample from the edge of the tumor. Between August and November 2014, newly diagnosed, chemotherapy-naive lung cancer patients underwent thoracic surgery in China. This CDR3 has 14 amino acids. Germline CDR1 and CDR2: SQVTM and ANQGSEA. V dropped 3 bases and J dropped 2; count of bases not matched to a gene: 7. These data come from a study of tumor and adjacent non-tumor tissue in lung cancer. General observations from the study: Compared with tumor, normal lung showed significantly lower TCR diversity. Top 100 clones took a larger repertoire share in normal lung.

A modified ARM-PCR protocol with three rounds of nested PCR amplified TCRbeta. TCRdb used MiXCR to reprocess the multiplex PCR reads, holding one entry per CDR3 protein. The sample holds about 44,000 distinct CDR3 sequences, roughly two thirds seen once. This TCR came from a woman between 40 and 50 years old with non-small cell lung cancer. The sequencing sample was made of distant non-tumor lung tissue. The chain joins TRBV29-1 to TRBJ2-7; TRBD2 agrees at 7 bases. The CDR3 here is CSVETPGLAYEQYF. The CDR3 coding sequence is TGCAGCGTTGAGACGCCAGGACTAGCCTACGAGCAGTACTTC.